Each of the 21 T cell receptor beta chains below was sequenced from the same sample in a study of neurological immune-mediated disorders. From the 5' RACE reads, TCRdb called clonotypes with MiXCR, one entry per CDR3 protein. The sample shows roughly 76,000 distinct CDR3 sequences, 13% to 15% of them seen only once. Sequenced material: PBMCs. Receptors were obtained from a woman aged 50 to 60 in good health.

This clonotype was counted at least ten times. The chain couples TRBV27 to TRBJ2-2; TRBD1 aligns across 7 bases. The V and J ends lost 3 bases and 2 bases, in that order; junction bases with no gene match: 9. The CDR3 runs 17 residues. CDR1 is MNHEY and CDR2 is SMNVEV in the germline V gene (reference sequence). This chain's CDR3 is CASSFGKGGANTGELFF. As DNA, the CDR3 is TGTGCCAGCAGTTTCGGAAAAGGGGGCGCAAACACCGGGGAGCTGTTTTTT.

This sequence joins TRBV11-2 and TRBJ2-3, with D possibly matching TRBD2 (5 bases). This CDR3 has 18 residues. In germline, CDR1 is SGHAT, CDR2 FQNNGV. V lost 1 base, J lost 1 base, and 18 bases lay in between. This chain's CDR3 is CASSLGRLADLGTDTQYF. CDR3 in DNA: TGTGCCAGCAGCTTAGGACGGCTAGCCGATCTTGGCACAGATACGCAGTATTTT.

V is TRBV9 and J is TRBJ2-5, with D perhaps TRBD2 (6 bases). Trimming took 0 bases from V and 5 from J, leaving 14 bases between them. Germline values: CDR1 SGDLS, CDR2 YYNGEE. CDR3 length: 15 residues. CDR3 loop: CASSVGGGSPETQYF. The CDR3 DNA reads as TGTGCCAGCAGCGTAGGTGGAGGGAGTCCCGAGACCCAGTACTTC.

In this sample, this clonotype turned up a few times. A read error may account for a junction end that differs from germline. This sequence joins TRBV5-5 and TRBJ1-5; the D gene is possibly TRBD1 (5 bases). The CDR3 consists of 14 residues. CDR1 is SGHKS and CDR2 is YYEKEE in the germline V gene (reference sequence). The CDR3 loop reads CASSTQGVGQRQHF. The CDR3 DNA reads as TGTGCCAGCAGCACGCAGGGTGTAGGTCAGCGCCAGCATTTT. The complete variable domain, with remaining parts taken from reference TRBV5-5 and TRBJ1-5, reads DAGVTQSPTHLIKTRGQQVTLRCSPISGHKSVSWYQQVLGQGPQFIFQYYEKEERGRGNFPDRFSARQFPNYSSELNVNALLLGDSALYLCASSTQGVGQRQHFGDGTRLSIL.

The chain is built from TRBV6-1 and TRBJ2-5; 7 bases match TRBD2. The CDR3 is 14 amino acids. The trim removed 7 bases at V and 3 bases at J, leaving 8 bases unmatched. CDR1 is MNHNS, CDR2 SASEGT, per germline. The CDR3 coding sequence is TGTGCCAGCACCCGGGGGGATGGAGAAGAGACCCAGTACTTC. Amino acids: CASTRGDGEETQYF.

The chain joins TRBV24-1 to TRBJ2-7, with 8 bases aligning to TRBD1. V lost 4 bases, J lost 6 bases, and 10 bases stayed unmatched. Germline values: CDR1 KGHDR, CDR2 SFDVKD. This CDR3 has 15 amino acids. This CDR3 is CATSDTSGQVGEQYF. CDR3 sequence (DNA): TGTGCCACCAGTGACACGTCGGGACAGGTGGGCGAGCAGTACTTC.

This clonotype was detected many times. The V gene is TRBV12-3 or TRBV12-4, the J gene TRBJ1-1; D is ambiguous. The CDR3 runs to 15 residues. Deletions cut 4 bases from V and 9 bases from J, with 21 bases between. The CDR3 DNA sequence: TGTGCCAGCAGTTCCCCTAAAGGAGGTTCAGAGCAAGCTTTCTTT. This gives the protein CASSSPKGGSEQAFF.

This rearrangement joins TRBV9 to TRBJ2-3, with 8 positions matching TRBD1. Losses at the gene ends were 8 bases for V and 2 bases for J; bases not matched to a gene: 7. Germline-derived CDR1 and CDR2 are SGDLS and YYNGEE. This CDR3 is 14 amino acids long. The CDR3 loop reads CARSLDRVTDTQYF. The CDR3 coding sequence is TGTGCCAGAAGCCTGGACAGGGTCACAGATACGCAGTATTTT.

This clonotype was detected many times. This rearrangement joins TRBV29-1 to TRBJ2-1, with D perhaps TRBD1 or TRBD2 (5 bases each). V was trimmed by 4 bases and J by 4 bases, leaving 11 bases between them. The germline gives CDR1 SQVTM, CDR2 ANQGSEA. This CDR3 comprises 13 residues. CDR3 nucleotide sequence: TGCAGCGTTGTCTTTGGGGGATACAATGAGCAGTTCTTC. Its protein product is CSVVFGGYNEQFF.

This clonotype has ten or more counts. The rearrangement links TRBV12-3 or TRBV12-4 to TRBJ2-2; the D gene could be TRBD1 or TRBD2 (5 bases each). CDR3 length equals 13 residues. V lost 6 bases and J 3 bases, leaving 8 bases between the germline ends. In nucleotides, the CDR3 is TGTGCCAGCAGACTAGGGGACACCGGGGAGCTGTTTTTT. Its protein is CASRLGDTGELFF.

In this sample, this clonotype turned up many times. V usage is TRBV15 and J usage is TRBJ2-1; 8 nucleotides line up with TRBD2. This CDR3 contains 13 residues. Unmatched junction bases numbered 8, after V lost 4 bases and J lost 12 bases. Germline V gene data show CDR1 as LNHNV and CDR2 as YYDKDF (reference sequence). In DNA, the CDR3 is TGTGCCACCAGCATGGGGCGGGAGGTTGCGCAGTTCTTC. Translating it yields CATSMGREVAQFF.

This chain joins TRBV2 and TRBJ2-2; either TRBD1 or TRBD2 may fit D (5 bases each). Germline V lookup: CDR1 SNHLY, CDR2 FYNNEI. The CDR3 is made up of 19 amino acids. Deletions cut 0 bases from V and 9 bases from J, with 26 bases between. The CDR3 DNA follows: TGTGCCAGCAGTGAAGCGCTTCCTTTGGACGAAGCAGGGACCCGGGAGCTGTTTTTT. Translation: CASSEALPLDEAGTRELFF.

The chain has TRBV5-1 and TRBJ2-3, with 7 bases lining up with TRBD1. The V and J ends lost 2 bases and 3 bases, in that order; junction bases with no gene match: 9. The length of the CDR3 is 16 residues. Germline V gene data show CDR1 as SGHRS and CDR2 as YFSETQ. CDR3 nucleotides: TGCGCCAGCAGCTTCCAAGGGGACAGATTGACAGATACGCAGTATTTT. Translated: CASSFQGDRLTDTQYF.

The CDR3 is CASRDGTTNEKLFF. The CDR3 region has the DNA TGTGCCAGCAGGGACGGTACAACTAATGAAAAACTGTTTTTT. The chain joins TRBV25-1 to TRBJ1-4, with unresolved D. Trimming pared 6 bases from V and 0 bases from J, leaving 8 bases between. The CDR3 loop spans 14 amino acids. The germline V gene has CDR1 MGHDK and CDR2 SYGVNS.

This clonotype came up many times. This chain uses TRBV5-1 with TRBJ2-4; 8 nucleotides line up with TRBD1. CDR3 length: 15 amino acids. V shed 0 bases and J 7 bases; nucleotides not matched to a gene: 6. CDR1 and CDR2 from the germline V gene are SGHRS and YFSETQ. CDR3 nucleotides: TGCGCCAGCAGCTTGGCCAGGGGGCAGGTTAACATTCAGTACTTC. As protein: CASSLARGQVNIQYF.

Regarding this clonotype: Its ends do not fully match the called genes, so a read error is possible. V is TRBV10-3 and J is TRBJ1-6; the D is unclear. Germline lookup yields CDR1 ENHRY and CDR2 SYGVKD. This CDR3 is built from 14 residues. Here the CDR3 reads CAISQDGNNSPHHF. In DNA, the CDR3 is TGTGCCATCAGTCAGGACGGGAATAATTCACCCCACCACTTT.

This clonotype was observed many times. The J gene is TRBJ2-7, the V gene TRBV5-1; D is perhaps TRBD2 (5 bases). In germline, CDR1 is SGHRS, CDR2 YFSETQ. Trimming removed 5 bases at V and 1 base at J, with 16 bases between. There are 15 residues in the CDR3. This CDR3 reads CASRKTSGDSYEQYF. CDR3 nucleotides: TGCGCCAGCAGGAAGACGTCCGGGGATTCCTACGAGCAGTACTTC.

This clonotype has ten or more counts. This chain joins TRBV7-9 and TRBJ2-1; D is possibly TRBD1 (6 bases). CDR3 length: 12 residues. Germline CDR1 reads SEHNR; CDR2 reads FQNEAQ (reference sequence). V dropped 8 bases and J dropped 15 bases, with 20 bases sitting between them. CDR3 DNA: TGTGCCAGCGCTGCCATTGCGTCAGGGGTGTTCTTC. Residues: CASAAIASGVFF.

The rearrangement uses TRBV12-3 or TRBV12-4 and TRBJ2-7; D gene unclear. The length of the CDR3 is 11 residues. Deletions cut 3 bases from V and 5 bases from J, with 5 bases between. CDR3 protein: CASSFHNEQYF. CDR3 coding DNA: TGTGCCAGCAGTTTCCATAACGAGCAGTACTTC.

This clonotype was counted ten times or more. The chain recombines TRBV5-1 with TRBJ1-1; 7 bases map to TRBD1. V lost 5 bases, J lost 0 bases, and 10 bases stayed unmatched. The CDR3 covers 16 residues. The V gene's germline CDR1 is SGHRS and CDR2 YFSETQ. Here the CDR3 DNA reads TGCGCCAGCAGGCGACAGGGCCTAGCCGTGAACACTGAAGCTTTCTTT. It encodes CASRRQGLAVNTEAFF.

Many counts were recorded for this clonotype. The V and J genes are TRBV9 and TRBJ2-3, with 10 bases that match TRBD1. The length of the CDR3 is 15 residues. Germline lookup yields CDR1 SGDLS and CDR2 YYNGEE. The J segment lost 2 bases and the V segment lost 3 bases, leaving 3 bases of the junction unmatched. CDR3 region: CASSGGTGVTDTQYF. The DNA of the CDR3 is TGTGCCAGCAGCGGAGGGACAGGGGTCACAGATACGCAGTATTTT.